This T cell receptor beta chain comes out of a study of blood T cell repertoires in COVID-19. Overall study: Acute-phase and convalescent COVID-19 samples originated in the United States, Italy and Spain.

This table comes from immunoSEQ multiplex PCR, and its TCRdb copy is limited to in-frame clones, with some not included. Of fewer than 350,000 clones listed, more than 75% are singletons. This clone has a single count. The TCR comes from a man aged 40-49 years with active or convalescent COVID-19. Material for sequencing was peripheral blood.

The CDR3 nucleotides read TGTGCCAGCGGGCAGGGAGGACGGAACACTGAAGCTTTCTTT. Protein: CASGQGGRNTEAFF. The rearrangement uses TRBV28 and TRBJ1-1, with a possible D match to TRBD1 (5 bases). The V and J ends lost 8 bases and 1 base respectively, with 14 bases between them. Germline V gene data show CDR1 as MDHEN and CDR2 as SYDVKM. This CDR3 is 14 amino acids long.